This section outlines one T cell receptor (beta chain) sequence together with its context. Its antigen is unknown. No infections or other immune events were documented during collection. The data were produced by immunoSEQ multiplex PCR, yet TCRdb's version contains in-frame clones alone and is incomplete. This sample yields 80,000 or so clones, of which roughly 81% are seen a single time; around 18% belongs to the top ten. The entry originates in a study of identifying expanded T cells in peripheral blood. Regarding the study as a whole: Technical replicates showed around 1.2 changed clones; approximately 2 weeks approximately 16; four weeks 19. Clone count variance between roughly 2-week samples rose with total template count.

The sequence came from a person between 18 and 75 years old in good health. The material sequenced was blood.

Here the CDR3 reads CASSQEWRELSYNEQFF. As DNA, the CDR3 is TGCGCCAGCAGCCAAGAATGGAGGGAACTCTCCTACAATGAGCAGTTCTTC. The chain joins TRBV4-3 to TRBJ2-1; D may be TRBD2 (6 bases). V was cut by 0 bases and J by 0 bases, with 12 bases left in between. The CDR3 runs 17 residues. Germline-derived CDR1 and CDR2 are LGHNA and YSLEER.